The TCR beta chain described here comes from a study of blood T cell repertoires in COVID-19. Study context: Nucleic acid was either cDNA or gDNA, and it came from T cells, B-cell-depleted T cells, or PBMCs.

Per the original data handling: How many nucleated cells were present was estimated from reference gene primer amplification. Libraries were prepared by immunoSEQ multiplex PCR; TCRdb keeps only in-frame clonotypes and omits some of them. That table supplies the V and J calls and clone size; D and trimming were determined from the DNA. Of roughly 60,000 clones in the sample, around 90% were seen once. Those enrolled in Seattle joined during active infection and were followed longitudinally afterward. Germline trimming cut 0 bases from V and 0 bases from J; bases unmatched to any gene: 1. Germline-derived CDR1 and CDR2 are ENHRY and SYGVKD. CDR3 length: 15 amino acids.

The receptor's source is a man aged 35-49 years with COVID-19, enrolled during active disease. The V and J genes are TRBV10-3 and TRBJ2-7; TRBD1 agrees at 8 bases. The source material was peripheral blood. Here the CDR3 DNA reads TGTGCCATCAGTGAGTCACAGGGGGACTCCTACGAGCAGTACTTC. Protein sequence: CAISESQGDSYEQYF.